What follows is one T cell receptor (beta chain) and its context. Its antigen is undetermined. Trimming cost V 4 bases and J 4 bases, with 16 bases left between them. The germline gives CDR1 SGHAT, CDR2 FQNNGV. This CDR3 is built from 16 residues. These data originate in a study of shared clonotypes between healthy human individuals. Terminally differentiated effector memory CD45RA+ cells were excluded from the naive CD8 cells, which were CD45RO-negative and positively selected for CCR7. Regarding the study as a whole: Only blood underwent sampling, and tissue repertoires likely differ. Larger richness was generally estimated for naive than memory subsets. Generation probability values for non-shared clonotypes were lower than those for clonotypes shared by all four donors.

Sequencing used immunoSEQ multiplex PCR; TCRdb keeps in-frame clones, though not all of them. The sample holds 760,000 or so clones, approximately 97% seen once. The sequenced sample consisted of naive CD8+ T cells sorted from blood. The TCR comes from a man aged 25-45 years in good health. This chain connects TRBV11-2 to TRBJ1-4; possible D gene TRBD1, 6 bases. For the CDR3, the DNA is TGTGCCAGCAGCTCAGCTGCGGGGGGGCTTAATGAAAAACTGTTTTTT. It encodes CASSSAAGGLNEKLFF.